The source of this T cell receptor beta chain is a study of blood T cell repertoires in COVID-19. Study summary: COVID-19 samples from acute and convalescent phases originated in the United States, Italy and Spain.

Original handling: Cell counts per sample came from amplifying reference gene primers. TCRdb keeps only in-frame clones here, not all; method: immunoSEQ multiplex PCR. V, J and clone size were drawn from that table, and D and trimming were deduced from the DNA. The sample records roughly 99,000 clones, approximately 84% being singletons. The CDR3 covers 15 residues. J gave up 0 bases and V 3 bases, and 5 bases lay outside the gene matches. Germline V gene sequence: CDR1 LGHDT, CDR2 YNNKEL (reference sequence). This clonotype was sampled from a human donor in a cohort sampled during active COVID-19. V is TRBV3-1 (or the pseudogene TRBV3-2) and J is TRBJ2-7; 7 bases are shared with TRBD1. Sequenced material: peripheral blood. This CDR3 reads CASSHTHRGSYEQYF. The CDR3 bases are TGTGCCAGCAGCCACACTCACAGGGGCTCCTACGAGCAGTACTTC.